A single sample gave rise to the 30 T cell receptor beta chains below, sequenced in a study of human T cells and chemical hapten exposure. In TCRdb, the RACE reads were re-called with MiXCR into one record per CDR3 protein. This sample has around 380,000 distinct CDR3 sequences, with roughly 4.8% found just once. Time point denoted: patch test 1, 2 weeks after DPC sensitization. Treatment specified: therapeutic diphenylcyclopropenone sensitization with weekly scalp DPC. The specimen was whole blood, collected in connection with sensitization to the hapten diphenylcyclopropenone (DPC). The source of these receptors is a woman in her fifties or sixties with alopecia areata. Some clones in this sample may be carry-over from other donors' samples.

Ten or more counts support this clonotype. The chain couples TRBV6-2 or TRBV6-3 to TRBJ2-6; D gene unclear. CDR3 length equals 17 residues. Per germline, CDR1 MNHEY and CDR2 SVGEGT. V shed 5 bases and J shed 4 bases, with 18 bases lying between them. CDR3 amino acids: CASSTGDQLRGANVLTF. The CDR3 nucleotides are TGTGCCAGCAGTACTGGGGATCAACTCAGAGGGGCCAACGTCCTGACTTTC.

CDR3 loop: CASSPRAGHYGYTF. CDR3 coding DNA: TGTGCCAGCTCACCCCGGGCGGGCCACTATGGCTACACCTTC. The chain recombines TRBV18 with TRBJ1-2; D unresolved. Germline-derived CDR1 and CDR2 are KGHSH and LQKENI. The CDR3 covers 14 residues. Trimming cost V 3 bases and J 3 bases, with 11 bases left between them.

This clonotype was picked up a small number of times. The rearrangement uses TRBV29-1 and TRBJ2-5, with 7 bases aligning to TRBD2. Per germline, CDR1 SQVTM and CDR2 ANQGSEA. V gave up 6 bases and J gave up 1 base; unmatched junction bases: 5. This CDR3 has 13 amino acids. CDR3 bases: TGCAGCGTAGGACTAGTTCTCCAAGAGACCCAGTACTTC. Amino acids: CSVGLVLQETQYF.

The rearrangement uses TRBV20-1 and TRBJ1-3, with D uncertain. In germline, CDR1 is DFQATT, CDR2 SNEGSKA (reference sequence). This CDR3 region has 14 residues. Deletions cut 3 bases from V and 0 bases from J, with 9 bases between. The CDR3 DNA is TGCAGTGCTAGTAAATCTGCCTCTGGAAACACCATATATTTT. Encoded protein: CSASKSASGNTIYF.

This sequence joins TRBV29-1 and TRBJ2-6, with D maybe TRBD2 (5 bases). The CDR3 is made up of 13 amino acids. V was trimmed by 7 bases and J by 0 bases, leaving 7 bases between them. Germline CDR1 and CDR2: SQVTM and ANQGSEA. The DNA for the CDR3 is TGCAGCGCCCGGGGCTCTGGGGCCAACGTCCTGACTTTC. It yields the protein CSARGSGANVLTF.

This clonotype was picked up many times. The chain combines TRBV3-1 with TRBJ1-5; D gene unclear. Germline values: CDR1 LGHDT, CDR2 YNNKEL (reference sequence). The CDR3 sequence is 14 residues long. Between the trimmed V and J ends, which lost 0 bases and 4 bases, there was a span of 7 bases. The CDR3 sequence is CASSQDHANQPQHF. For the CDR3, the DNA is TGTGCCAGCAGCCAAGATCACGCGAATCAGCCCCAGCATTTT.

The J gene is TRBJ2-3, the V gene TRBV29-1; D perhaps matches TRBD1 (5 bases). From germline, CDR1 is SQVTM and CDR2 ANQGSEA. The CDR3 runs to 12 residues. The V end lost 4 bases, the J end lost 9 bases, and 14 bases lay between the germline ends. The CDR3 DNA sequence: TGCAGCGTTGTACAGGAAGACATAACGCAGTATTTT. Translation: CSVVQEDITQYF.

The chain uses TRBV20-1 and TRBJ2-3; TRBD2 matches at 7 bases. CDR3 length: 13 residues. V dropped 6 bases and J dropped 2; count of bases not matched to a gene: 5. Germline CDR1 DFQATT, CDR2 SNEGSKA (reference sequence). CDR3 bases: TGCAGTGCCTGGGGGGGTCCCACAGATACGCAGTATTTT. Amino acid sequence: CSAWGGPTDTQYF.

This clonotype has just a few counts. J is TRBJ2-7 and V is TRBV11-2; D might be TRBD1 (6 bases). The CDR3 extends over 16 amino acids. V gave up 4 bases and J gave up 3 bases, with 19 bases separating them. The germline V gene has CDR1 SGHAT and CDR2 FQNNGV. The CDR3 region has the DNA TGTGCCAGCAGCTCACAGGGAGCTGGTCCTCACTACGAGCAGTACTTC. It is translated as CASSSQGAGPHYEQYF.

This clonotype was picked up a small number of times. This rearrangement joins TRBV2 to TRBJ2-1; 9 positions match TRBD1. The CDR3 consists of 15 residues. The germline V gene has CDR1 SNHLY and CDR2 FYNNEI. V shed 0 bases and J 8 bases; nucleotides not matched to a gene: 5. CDR3 sequence reads: CASSEAGQGWDEQFF. CDR3 DNA sequence: TGTGCCAGCAGTGAAGCGGGACAGGGTTGGGATGAGCAGTTCTTC.

The rearrangement joins TRBV3-1 to TRBJ2-1; the D gene is possibly TRBD2 (6 bases). The germline V gene has CDR1 LGHDT and CDR2 YNNKEL (reference sequence). The V gene lost 1 base and the J gene lost 5 bases, with 18 bases spanning the gap. The CDR3 has 17 residues. The CDR3 loop is CASSQALYGGVNNEQFF. DNA of the CDR3: TGTGCCAGCAGCCAAGCCTTGTACGGGGGTGTCAACAATGAGCAGTTCTTC.

This clonotype was picked up a small number of times. The rearrangement links TRBV6-6 to TRBJ2-4; TRBD2 agrees at 9 bases. There are 18 residues in the CDR3. CDR1 and CDR2 from the germline V gene are MNHNY and SVGAGI (reference sequence). J gave up 0 bases and V 6 bases, and 12 bases lay outside the gene matches. The CDR3, as DNA: TGTGCCAGCAGAGGGTGGGCTAGCGGGGAGCTAGCCAAAAACATTCAGTACTTC. Protein sequence: CASRGWASGELAKNIQYF.

At least ten counts were recorded for this clonotype. DNA for the CDR3: TGTGCCAGCAGCCGACAGGGGACGACCTATAATTCACCCCTCCACTTT. Its translation: CASSRQGTTYNSPLHF. The chain is built from TRBV3-1 and TRBJ1-6; TRBD1 matches at 8 bases. With 4 bases clipped from V and 2 bases from J, the junction kept 4 bases outside the gene matches. This CDR3 is 16 amino acids long. Germline V gene sequence: CDR1 LGHDT, CDR2 YNNKEL (reference sequence). The variable domain in full, with the rest retrieved from reference TRBV3-1 and TRBJ1-6, is DTAVSQTPKYLVTQMGNDKSIKCEQNLGHDTMYWYKQDSKKFLKIMFSYNNKELIINETVPNRFSPKSPDKAHLNLHINSLELGDSAVYFCASSRQGTTYNSPLHFGNGTRLTVT.

This clonotype was counted at least ten times. This CDR3 reads CASSLSGGGSYNEQFF. The CDR3, as DNA: TGCGCCAGCAGCTTGTCAGGAGGGGGCTCCTACAATGAGCAGTTCTTC. The rearrangement joins TRBV5-1 to TRBJ2-1; either TRBD1 or TRBD2 may supply D (6 bases each). Germline values: CDR1 SGHRS, CDR2 YFSETQ. V lost 1 base, J lost 0 bases, and 11 bases lay in between. This CDR3 spans 16 amino acids. The full variable domain, with the rest looked up from reference TRBV5-1 and TRBJ2-1, is KAGVTQTPRYLIKTRGQQVTLSCSPISGHRSVSWYQQTPGQGLQFLFEYFSETQRNKGNFPGRFSGRQFSNSRSEMNVSTLELGDSALYLCASSLSGGGSYNEQFFGPGTRLTVL.

This chain links TRBV4-3 with TRBJ1-1, with D possibly matching TRBD1 (5 bases). This CDR3 is built from 15 residues. Germline-derived CDR1 and CDR2 are LGHNA and YSLEER. V lost 5 bases, J lost 0 bases, and 13 bases lay in between. The CDR3 nucleotides are TGCGCCAGCAGCTTGGGGGAGGGCCTGAACACTGAAGCTTTCTTT. This translates into CASSLGEGLNTEAFF.

Ten or more counts support this clonotype. This chain connects TRBV27 to TRBJ2-7; TRBD1 agrees at 9 bases. V gave up 6 bases and J gave up 3 bases; unmatched junction bases: 3. The V gene's germline CDR1 is MNHEY and CDR2 SMNVEV (reference sequence). The CDR3 has 13 amino acids. This CDR3 reads CASRKTGGYEQYF. The CDR3 nucleotides are TGTGCCAGCAGAAAGACAGGGGGCTACGAGCAGTACTTC.

This clonotype has a count of ten or more. The chain employs TRBV6-6 and TRBJ1-2; 7 bases are shared with TRBD1. Trimming cost V 5 bases and J 4 bases; bases outside gene matches: 4. In germline, CDR1 is MNHNY, CDR2 SVGAGI (reference sequence). The CDR3 spans 13 residues. This chain's CDR3 is CASSARQGYGYTF. The DNA for the CDR3 is TGTGCCAGCAGTGCTCGACAGGGCTATGGCTACACCTTC.

There are a few counts of this clonotype. The chain links TRBV6-5 to TRBJ1-5; D ambiguous. CDR1 and CDR2 from the germline V gene are MNHEY and SVGAGI. V dropped 8 bases and J dropped 4 bases, with 9 bases sitting between them. The length of the CDR3 is 12 residues. The CDR3 sequence: CASWAGNQPQHF. DNA for the CDR3: TGTGCCAGCTGGGCTGGGAATCAGCCCCAGCATTTT.

This sequence joins TRBV24-1 and TRBJ2-7, with D hard to call. The germline V gene has CDR1 KGHDR and CDR2 SFDVKD. This CDR3 has 12 amino acids. The CDR3 DNA reads as TGTCCAGTATTGAAGATCTCCTACGAGCAGTACTTC. It is translated as CPVLKISYEQYF.

This clonotype was seen ten or more times. The chain carries TRBV6-5 and TRBJ2-2; D uncertain. The CDR3 length is 13 residues. Trimming shortened V by 4 bases and J by 4 bases, and 7 bases separated the two germline ends. Germline V lookup: CDR1 MNHEY, CDR2 SVGAGI. CDR3 sequence: CASSSQFTGELFF. For the CDR3, the DNA is TGTGCCAGCAGTTCCCAGTTCACCGGGGAGCTGTTTTTT.

The chain uses TRBV10-3 and TRBJ2-3, with 12 nucleotides matching TRBD2. Germline V lookup: CDR1 ENHRY, CDR2 SYGVKD. Trimming took 4 bases from V and 8 from J; bases not matched to a gene: 4. This CDR3 has 14 residues. This chain's CDR3 is CAISGASGGGTQYF. CDR3 bases: TGTGCCATCAGTGGTGCTAGCGGGGGGGGTACGCAGTATTTT.

This clonotype occurred many times. This chain links TRBV7-2 with TRBJ2-3; D call uncertain. V was pared by 2 bases and J by 2 bases, with 8 bases between. Germline CDR1 and CDR2: SGHTA and FQGNSA. There are 14 residues in the CDR3. In nucleotides, the CDR3 is TGTGCCAGCAGCTTATTTCCCCTCACAGATACGCAGTATTTT. It yields the protein CASSLFPLTDTQYF.

The chain uses TRBV20-1 and TRBJ2-7; TRBD1 matches at 7 bases. Germline CDR1 and CDR2: DFQATT and SNEGSKA (reference sequence). After removal of 0 bases from V and 3 bases from J, the junction contained 8 bases not matched to a gene. The CDR3 runs to 15 residues. CDR3 bases: TGCAGTGCTAGAGATAGGGGGACAGTTAACTACGAGCAGTACTTC. Its protein product is CSARDRGTVNYEQYF.

Of note for this clonotype: A junction end diverges from the germline sequence, so it may reflect a read error. The J gene is TRBJ2-4, the V gene TRBV27; weak D call: TRBD2 (5 bases). The CDR3 has 13 amino acids. CDR1 is MNHEY and CDR2 is SMNVEV in the germline V gene (reference sequence). The CDR3 reads CASSSGVKNIQHF. As DNA, the CDR3 is TGTGCCAGCAGTTCCGGGGTCAAAAACATTCAGCACTTC.

The chain uses TRBV10-3 and TRBJ2-1, with 7 bases identical to TRBD2. This CDR3 is built from 15 residues. Trimming at V came to 6 bases and at J to 1 base, leaving 6 bases not matched to a gene. CDR1 is ENHRY, CDR2 SYGVKD, per germline. This CDR3 reads CAIRGAGKSYNEQFF. For the CDR3, the DNA is TGTGCCATCAGAGGAGCGGGGAAATCCTACAATGAGCAGTTCTTC.

This clonotype has only a few counts. This chain joins TRBV27 and TRBJ2-7, with a tentative D call TRBD1 (6 bases). The V and J ends lost 2 bases and 6 bases respectively, with 11 bases between them. Germline V gene sequence: CDR1 MNHEY, CDR2 SMNVEV (reference sequence). There are 13 residues in the CDR3. The CDR3 is CASSLPGAAEQYF. CDR3 sequence (DNA): TGTGCCAGCAGTTTACCAGGGGCGGCCGAGCAGTACTTC.

In its sample, this clonotype was seen many times. This rearrangement joins TRBV19 to TRBJ2-7; tentatively, D is TRBD1 (5 bases). The V gene lost 10 bases and the J gene lost 0 bases, with 19 bases spanning the gap. Germline V lookup: CDR1 LNHDA, CDR2 SQIVND (reference sequence). This CDR3 is built from 15 residues. CDR3 nucleotide sequence: TGTGCCACCCGGTCCCCCGGACACCGCTCCTACGAGCAGTACTTC. As protein: CATRSPGHRSYEQYF.

Notes on this clonotype: This may come from a read error, since a much larger clone is one base off. The gene calls are TRBV14 and TRBJ2-7; TRBD2 matches at 8 bases. This CDR3 contains 13 residues. The germline CDR1 and CDR2 sequences are SGHDN and FVKESK. CDR3 loop: CATSRAGAYEQYF. The CDR3 coding sequence is TGTGCCACCAGCCGAGCGGGGGCCTACGAGCAGTACTTC.

This clonotype showed up just a few times. The chain has TRBV6-2 or TRBV6-3 and TRBJ2-3; D is possibly TRBD1 (6 bases). Trimming removed 2 bases at V and 10 bases at J, with 16 bases between. In germline, CDR1 is MNHEY, CDR2 SVGEGT. This CDR3 comprises 14 residues. CDR3 sequence: CASSYTTGRYAQYF. CDR3 in DNA: TGTGCCAGCAGTTACACCACAGGGCGGTATGCGCAGTATTTT.

This clonotype was observed a few times. The chain is built from TRBV10-3 and TRBJ2-7; the match to TRBD2 covers 9 bases. The trim removed 9 bases at V and 2 bases at J, leaving 5 bases unmatched. This CDR3 has 13 amino acids. CDR1 and CDR2 (germline): ENHRY, SYGVKD. CDR3: CAIGLAGPYEQYF. The CDR3 bases are TGTGCCATAGGGCTAGCGGGGCCCTACGAGCAGTACTTC.